The source of this T cell receptor beta chain is a study of blood T cells in healthy people across ages. Overall study results and limits: In long-lived donors, naive CD4+ cell counts and diversity exceeded those of aged donors. Roughly linear declines in TCR beta diversity per million T cells occurred with age.

Points on this clonotype: Its antigen is currently unknown. The junction shows a germline mismatch at one end, possibly a read error.

PCR was performed a second time for about 7 to 11 cycles using a sample-barcoded 5' primer and a J-beta primer mix. With 12 random nucleotides, a template-switch adaptor tagged each individual cDNA molecule. TCRdb re-called the 5' RACE reads through MiXCR, storing one row per CDR3 protein. Here the sample spans around 1,800,000 distinct CDR3 sequences, around 42% being singletons. The CDR3 runs 12 residues. Germline V gene data show CDR1 as SEHNR and CDR2 as FQNEAQ (reference sequence). This receptor was obtained from a human donor in good health. Sequencing used blood. The gene calls are TRBV7-9 and TRBJ1-2; D not certain. The CDR3: CASSLDWDGCTF. For the CDR3, the DNA is TGTGCCAGCAGCTTAGATTGGGATGGCTGCACCTTC.